This T cell receptor beta chain is from a study of T cells after yellow fever vaccination. Points from the study as a whole: Booster sampling recovered most clones from primary vaccination (96% CD4, approximately 88% CD8). Contaminants from the bulk population, in the form of abundant clonotypes, could be found in FACS-sorted repertoires.

The V gene's germline CDR1 is SEHNR and CDR2 FQNEAQ (reference sequence). The CDR3 covers 15 residues. This clonotype was counted between two and nine times. The antigen is unknown. Template switching by 5'RACE produced TCR cDNA, adding a universal primer site and UMIs. From the 5' RACE reads, TCRdb called clonotypes with MiXCR, one entry per CDR3 protein. The repertoire holds just under 600,000 distinct CDR3 sequences, with 13% as singletons. This receptor was obtained from a man aged 25-40 years who received the YFV17D yellow fever vaccine. V is TRBV7-9 and J is TRBJ1-2, with D perhaps matching TRBD1 (5 bases). Sample: PBMCs, taken on the day of the yellow fever booster vaccination. CDR3 sequence (DNA): TGTTCTCCCATGGTGCCTTCAGGACACCCCCCGGGCTACACCTTC. This translates into CSPMVPSGHPPGYTF.